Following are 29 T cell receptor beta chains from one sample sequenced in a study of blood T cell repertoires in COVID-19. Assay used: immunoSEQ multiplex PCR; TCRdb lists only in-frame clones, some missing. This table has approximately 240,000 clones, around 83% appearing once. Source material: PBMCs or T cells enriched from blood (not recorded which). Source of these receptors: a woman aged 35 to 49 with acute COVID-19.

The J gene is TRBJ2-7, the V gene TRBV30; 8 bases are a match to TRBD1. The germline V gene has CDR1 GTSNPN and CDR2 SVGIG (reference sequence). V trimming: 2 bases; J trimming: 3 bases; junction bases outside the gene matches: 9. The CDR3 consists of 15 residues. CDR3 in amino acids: CAWSHRDRISYEQYF. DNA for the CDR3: TGTGCCTGGAGTCACCGGGACAGGATAAGCTACGAGCAGTACTTC.

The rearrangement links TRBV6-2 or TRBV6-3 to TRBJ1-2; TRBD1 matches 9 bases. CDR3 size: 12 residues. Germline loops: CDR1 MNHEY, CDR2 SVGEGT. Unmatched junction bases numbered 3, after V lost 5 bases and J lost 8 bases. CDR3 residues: CASSDRGTGYTF. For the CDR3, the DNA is TGTGCCAGCAGTGACAGGGGGACCGGCTACACCTTC.

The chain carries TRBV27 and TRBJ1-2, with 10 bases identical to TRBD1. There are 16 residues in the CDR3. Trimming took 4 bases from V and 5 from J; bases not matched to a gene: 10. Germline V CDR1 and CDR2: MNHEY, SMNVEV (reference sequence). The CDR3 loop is CASSSARDRGLYGYTF. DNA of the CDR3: TGTGCCAGCAGTTCGGCCCGGGACAGGGGTCTTTATGGCTACACCTTC.

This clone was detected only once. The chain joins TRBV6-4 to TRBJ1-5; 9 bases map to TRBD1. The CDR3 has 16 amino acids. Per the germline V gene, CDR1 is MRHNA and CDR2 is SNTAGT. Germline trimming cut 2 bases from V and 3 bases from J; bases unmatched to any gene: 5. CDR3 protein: CASSDRTGAYNQPQHF. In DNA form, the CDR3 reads TGTGCCAGCAGTGACAGGACAGGGGCATACAATCAGCCCCAGCATTTT.

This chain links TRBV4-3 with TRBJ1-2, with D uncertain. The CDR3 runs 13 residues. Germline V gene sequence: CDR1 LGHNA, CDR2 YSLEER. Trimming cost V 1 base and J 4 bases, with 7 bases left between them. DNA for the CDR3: TGCGCCAGCAGCCAAGTAGGAGGCTATGGCTACACCTTC. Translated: CASSQVGGYGYTF.

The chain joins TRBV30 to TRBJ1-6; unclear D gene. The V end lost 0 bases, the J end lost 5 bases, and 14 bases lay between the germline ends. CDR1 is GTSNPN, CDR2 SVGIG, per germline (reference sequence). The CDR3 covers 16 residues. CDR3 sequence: CAWSVPGSLDNSPLHF. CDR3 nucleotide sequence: TGTGCCTGGAGTGTACCCGGGTCGTTAGATAATTCACCCCTCCACTTT.

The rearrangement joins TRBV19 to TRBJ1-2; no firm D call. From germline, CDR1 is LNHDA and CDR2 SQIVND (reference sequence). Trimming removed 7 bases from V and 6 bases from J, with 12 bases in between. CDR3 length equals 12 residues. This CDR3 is CASTRGPNGYTF. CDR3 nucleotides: TGTGCCAGTACCCGAGGGCCCAATGGCTACACCTTC. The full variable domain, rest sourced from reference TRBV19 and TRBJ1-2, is DGGITQSPKYLFRKEGQNVTLSCEQNLNHDAMYWYRQDPGQGLRLIYYSQIVNDFQKGDIAEGYSVSREKKESFPLTVTSAQKNPTAFYLCASTRGPNGYTFGSGTRLTVV.

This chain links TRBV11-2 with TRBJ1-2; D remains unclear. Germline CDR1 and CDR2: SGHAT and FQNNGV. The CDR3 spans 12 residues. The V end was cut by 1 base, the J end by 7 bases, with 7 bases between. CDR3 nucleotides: TGTGCCAGCAGCTTAGTCCGGGGTGGCTACACCTTC. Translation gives CASSLVRGGYTF.

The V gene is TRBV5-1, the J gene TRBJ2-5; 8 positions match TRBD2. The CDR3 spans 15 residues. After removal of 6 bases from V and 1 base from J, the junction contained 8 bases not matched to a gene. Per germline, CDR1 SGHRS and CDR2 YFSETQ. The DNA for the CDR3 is TGCGCCAGCACTGGCCTAGCGGGCCCCCAAGAGACCCAGTACTTC. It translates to CASTGLAGPQETQYF.

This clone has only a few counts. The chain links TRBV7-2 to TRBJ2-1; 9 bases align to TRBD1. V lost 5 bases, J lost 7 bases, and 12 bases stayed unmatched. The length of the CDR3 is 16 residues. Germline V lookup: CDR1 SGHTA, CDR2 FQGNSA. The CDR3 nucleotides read TGTGCCAGCAGCCTCTCCGGGACAGGGAGAGCGAATGAGCAGTTCTTC. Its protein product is CASSLSGTGRANEQFF.

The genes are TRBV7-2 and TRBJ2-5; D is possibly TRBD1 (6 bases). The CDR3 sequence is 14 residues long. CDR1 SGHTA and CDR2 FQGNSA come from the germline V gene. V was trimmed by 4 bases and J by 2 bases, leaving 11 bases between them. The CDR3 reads CASSYRVGQETQYF. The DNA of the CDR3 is TGTGCCAGCAGCTACAGGGTGGGGCAAGAGACCCAGTACTTC. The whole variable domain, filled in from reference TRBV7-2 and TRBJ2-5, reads GAGVSQSPSNKVTEKGKDVELRCDPISGHTALYWYRQSLGQGLEFLIYFQGNSAPDKSGLPSDRFSAERTGGSVSTLTIQRTQQEDSAVYLCASSYRVGQETQYFGPGTRLLVL.

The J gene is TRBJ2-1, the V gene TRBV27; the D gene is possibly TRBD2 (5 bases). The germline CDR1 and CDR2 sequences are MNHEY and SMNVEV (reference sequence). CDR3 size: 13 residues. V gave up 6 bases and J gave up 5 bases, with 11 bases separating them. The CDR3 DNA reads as TGTGCCAGCAGCCCCGGGAACGACAATGAGCAGTTCTTC. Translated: CASSPGNDNEQFF.

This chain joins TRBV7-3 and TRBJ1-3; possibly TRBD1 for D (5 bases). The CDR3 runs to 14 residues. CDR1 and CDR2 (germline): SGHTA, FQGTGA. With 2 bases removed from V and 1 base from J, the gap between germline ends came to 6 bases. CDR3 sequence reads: CASSLGASGNTIYF. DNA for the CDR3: TGTGCCAGCAGCTTAGGGGCTTCTGGAAACACCATATATTTT.

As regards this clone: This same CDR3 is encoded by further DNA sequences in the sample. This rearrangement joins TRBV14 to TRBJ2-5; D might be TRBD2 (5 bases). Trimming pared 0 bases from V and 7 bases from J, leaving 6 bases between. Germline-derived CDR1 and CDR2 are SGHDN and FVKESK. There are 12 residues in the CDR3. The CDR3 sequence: CASSQERGTQYF. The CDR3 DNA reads TGTGCCAGCAGCCAAGAACGGGGGACCCAGTACTTC.

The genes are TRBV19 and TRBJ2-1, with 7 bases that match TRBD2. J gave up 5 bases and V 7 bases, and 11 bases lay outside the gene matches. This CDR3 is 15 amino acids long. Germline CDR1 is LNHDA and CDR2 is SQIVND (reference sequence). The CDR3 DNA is TGTGCCAGTATACAGTCGGGGGAGGGAAACAATGAGCAGTTCTTC. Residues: CASIQSGEGNNEQFF.

The CDR3 sequence: CASSHTRDQETQYF. In nucleotides, the CDR3 is TGCGCCAGCAGCCACACGCGGGACCAAGAGACCCAGTACTTC. The genes are TRBV4-1 and TRBJ2-5, with TRBD2 as a possible D gene (5 bases). This CDR3 is 14 amino acids long. The germline CDR1 and CDR2 sequences are MGHRA and YSYEKL. With 3 bases removed from V and 0 bases from J, the gap between germline ends came to 8 bases.

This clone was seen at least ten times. The CDR3 sequence is CASSHAGDYGYTF. The CDR3 coding sequence is TGTGCCAGCAGCCACGCGGGTGACTATGGCTACACCTTC. The rearrangement joins TRBV7-9 to TRBJ1-2; D is unresolved. CDR3 length equals 13 residues. Germline V gives CDR1 SEHNR, CDR2 FQNEAQ (reference sequence). Trimming removed 5 bases at V and 3 bases at J, with 10 bases between.

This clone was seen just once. The DNA for the CDR3 is TGCAGTGCAAAGAGGACAGGGGTCACGTACTTC. Its protein is CSAKRTGVTYF. The rearrangement uses TRBV20-1 and TRBJ2-5; 9 nucleotides align to TRBD1. With 6 bases clipped from V and 13 bases from J, the junction kept 9 bases outside the gene matches. The CDR3 consists of 11 residues. Germline assignment: CDR1 DFQATT and CDR2 SNEGSKA (reference sequence).

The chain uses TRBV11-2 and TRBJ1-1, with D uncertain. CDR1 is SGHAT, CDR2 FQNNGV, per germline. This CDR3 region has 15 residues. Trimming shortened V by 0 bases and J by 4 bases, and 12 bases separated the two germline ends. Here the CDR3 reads CASSLDRGFITEAFF. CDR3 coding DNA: TGTGCCAGCAGCTTAGATCGAGGGTTTATCACTGAAGCTTTCTTT.

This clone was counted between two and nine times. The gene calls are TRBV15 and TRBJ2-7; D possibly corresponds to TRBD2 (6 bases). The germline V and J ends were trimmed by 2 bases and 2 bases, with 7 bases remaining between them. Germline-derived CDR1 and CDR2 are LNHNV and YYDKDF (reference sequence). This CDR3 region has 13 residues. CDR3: CATSRRLAYEQYF. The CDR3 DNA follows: TGTGCCACCAGCAGAAGACTAGCCTACGAGCAGTACTTC.

The CDR3 region is CASSHPGQGNTEAFF. The CDR3 DNA follows: TGTGCCAGCAGCCATCCGGGACAGGGGAACACTGAAGCTTTCTTT. This rearrangement joins TRBV16 to TRBJ1-1; 9 bases are a match to TRBD1. Germline CDR1 KGHSY, CDR2 FQNENV. The ends lost 3 bases at V and 1 base at J; junction bases unmatched: 3. The CDR3 sequence is 15 residues long. The full variable domain, rest sourced from reference TRBV16 and TRBJ1-1, is GEEVAQTPKHLVRGEGQKAKLYCAPIKGHSYVFWYQQVLKNEFKFLISFQNENVFDETGMPKERFSAKCLPNSPCSLEIQATKLEDSAVYFCASSHPGQGNTEAFFGQGTRLTVV.

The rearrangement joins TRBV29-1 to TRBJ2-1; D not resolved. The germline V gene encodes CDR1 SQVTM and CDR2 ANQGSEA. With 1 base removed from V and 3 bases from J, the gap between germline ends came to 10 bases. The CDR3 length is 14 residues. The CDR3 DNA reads TGCAGCGTTGAAGGCACGAGATTCTACAATGAGCAGTTCTTC. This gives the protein CSVEGTRFYNEQFF.

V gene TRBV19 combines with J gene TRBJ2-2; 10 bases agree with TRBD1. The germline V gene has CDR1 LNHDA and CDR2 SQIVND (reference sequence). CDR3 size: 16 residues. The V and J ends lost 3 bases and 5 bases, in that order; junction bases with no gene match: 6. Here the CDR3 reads CASSIGGTGATGELFF. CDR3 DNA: TGTGCCAGTAGTATTGGGGGGACAGGGGCTACCGGGGAGCTGTTTTTT. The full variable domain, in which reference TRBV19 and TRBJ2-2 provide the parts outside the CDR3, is DGGITQSPKYLFRKEGQNVTLSCEQNLNHDAMYWYRQDPGQGLRLIYYSQIVNDFQKGDIAEGYSVSREKKESFPLTVTSAQKNPTAFYLCASSIGGTGATGELFFGEGSRLTVL.

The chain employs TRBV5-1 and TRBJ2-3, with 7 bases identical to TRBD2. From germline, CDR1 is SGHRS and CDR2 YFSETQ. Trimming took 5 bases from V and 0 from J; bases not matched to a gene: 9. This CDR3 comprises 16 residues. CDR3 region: CASSQRTSASTDTQYF. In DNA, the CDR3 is TGCGCCAGCAGTCAAAGAACTAGCGCGAGCACAGATACGCAGTATTTT.

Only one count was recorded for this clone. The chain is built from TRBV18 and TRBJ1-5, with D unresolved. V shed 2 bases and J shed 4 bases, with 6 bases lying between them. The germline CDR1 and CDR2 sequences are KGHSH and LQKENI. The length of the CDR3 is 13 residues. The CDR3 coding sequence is TGTGCCAGCTCACCATACGGGAATCAGCCCCAGCATTTT. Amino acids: CASSPYGNQPQHF.

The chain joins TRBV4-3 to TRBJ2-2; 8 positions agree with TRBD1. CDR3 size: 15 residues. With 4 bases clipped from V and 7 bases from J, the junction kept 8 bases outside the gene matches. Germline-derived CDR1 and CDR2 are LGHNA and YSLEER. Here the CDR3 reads CASSPSRDRNGELFF. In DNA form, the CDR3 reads TGCGCCAGCAGCCCGTCCCGGGACAGGAACGGGGAGCTGTTTTTT.

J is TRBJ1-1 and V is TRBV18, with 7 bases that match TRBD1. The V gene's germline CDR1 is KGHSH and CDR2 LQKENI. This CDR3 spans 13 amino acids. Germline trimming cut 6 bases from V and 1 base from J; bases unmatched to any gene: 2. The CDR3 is CASSRTGNTEAFF. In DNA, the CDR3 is TGTGCCAGCTCCCGGACAGGGAACACTGAAGCTTTCTTT.

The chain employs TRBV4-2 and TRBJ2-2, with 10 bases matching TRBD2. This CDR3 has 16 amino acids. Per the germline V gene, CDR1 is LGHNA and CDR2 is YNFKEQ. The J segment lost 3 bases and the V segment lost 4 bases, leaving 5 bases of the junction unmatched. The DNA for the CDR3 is TGTGCCAGCAGCCCCAGGAGCGGGAGGGACACCGGGGAGCTGTTTTTT. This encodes CASSPRSGRDTGELFF.

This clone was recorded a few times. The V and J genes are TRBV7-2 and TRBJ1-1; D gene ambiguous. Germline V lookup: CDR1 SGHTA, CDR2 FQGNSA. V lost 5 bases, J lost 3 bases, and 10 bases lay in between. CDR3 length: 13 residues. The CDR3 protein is CASSPDGDTEAFF. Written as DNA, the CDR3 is TGTGCCAGCAGCCCAGACGGAGACACTGAAGCTTTCTTT.